The clone carrying this TCR beta chain appeared a few times. As yet, its antigen is unknown. TCRdb used MiXCR to reprocess the 5' RACE reads, holding one entry per CDR3 protein. Among some 240,000 distinct CDR3 sequences, roughly 5.6% were seen once, and the ten largest hold roughly 3.5%. This CDR3 spans 16 amino acids. Germline CDR1 and CDR2: LGHDT and YNNKEL (reference sequence). Between the trimmed V and J ends, which lost 1 base and 8 bases, there was a span of 17 bases. These data originate in a study of T cells after yellow fever vaccination. General study results and limits: Re-detected after boosting: most primary clones, more than 95% of CD4 and about 89% of CD8.

This material consisted of CD4+ T cells sorted from PBMCs, taken on the day of the yellow fever booster vaccination. The gene calls are TRBV3-1 and TRBJ2-2, with D possibly being TRBD1 (5 bases). This clonotype was sampled from a man aged 18-30 years who received the YFV17D yellow fever vaccine. The DNA for the CDR3 is TGTGCCAGCAGCCAAGTGGCAGGGAAGATCACGGGGGAGCTGTTTTTT. This codes for CASSQVAGKITGELFF.